Here is one T cell receptor (beta chain) with its context. The entry originates in a study of blood T cell repertoires in COVID-19. Study information: Acute-phase and convalescent COVID-19 samples originated in the United States, Italy and Spain. Sources were T cells, B-cell-depleted T cells, or PBMCs; the material itself was cDNA or gDNA.

Source study methods: Researchers report that nucleated cell counts were estimated from reference gene primer amplification. Sequencing used immunoSEQ multiplex PCR; TCRdb keeps in-frame clones, though not all of them. Clone size and the V and J calls come from that table; the DNA yielded D and trimming. This sample has about 110,000 clones, with 84% found just once. The germline V gene has CDR1 LGHDT and CDR2 YNNKEL (reference sequence). Trimming shortened V by 1 base and J by 9 bases, and 10 bases separated the two germline ends. The CDR3 contains 12 residues. The receptor's source is a woman between 45 and 65 years old with acute or convalescent COVID-19. The sample comprised peripheral blood. The chain joins TRBV3-1 (or the pseudogene TRBV3-2) to TRBJ2-7; tentatively, D is TRBD1 (6 bases). CDR3 nucleotide sequence: TGTGCCAGCAGCCAAGTCCAAGGGGGGCAGTACTTC. Protein: CASSQVQGGQYF.